These T cell receptor beta chains were read from a single sample in a study of blood T cells in healthy people across ages. From the 5' RACE reads, TCRdb called clonotypes with MiXCR, one entry per CDR3 protein. The sample lists hundreds of thousands of distinct CDR3 sequences, roughly 46% seen once, with around a sixth in the top ten. The sample was blood. Receptors originate from a man older than 75 in good health. CDR3s include the opening cysteine and the closing phenylalanine or tryptophan. The D gene is left open where the match is weak. Clone size, where shown, is once, few, many, or a class for clones that have expanded.

d_call | j_call | v_call | clone_size | cdr3_aa | cdr3_nt
NA | TRBJ2-3 | TRBV7-2 | NA | CASSLDTLARRVDTQYF | TGTGCCAGCAGCTTAGACACCCTAGCCCGAAGGGTAGATACGCAGTATTTT
NA | TRBJ2-3 | TRBV4-3 | many | CASSQRRGDTQYF | TGCGCCAGCAGCCAAAGGAGGGGAGATACGCAGTATTTT
TRBD2 | TRBJ2-1 | TRBV6-2/TRBV6-3 | NA | CASSTGGLAYNEQFF | TGTGCCAGTTCGACGGGGGGACTTGCCTACAATGAGCAGTTCTTC
NA | TRBJ2-6 | TRBV30 | NA | CAWGQGPSGANVLTF | TGTGCCTGGGGGCAGGGGCCCAGTGGGGCCAACGTCCTGACTTTC
NA | TRBJ2-1 | TRBV7-2 | few | CASSSRTGSYNEQFF | TGTGCCAGCAGCAGCCGGACTGGTTCCTACAATGAGCAGTTCTTC
NA | TRBJ2-7 | TRBV7-2 | many | CASRYGGGGLSYEQYF | TGTGCCAGCAGATACGGCGGCGGAGGGCTTAGTTACGAGCAGTACTTC
NA | TRBJ2-3 | TRBV20-1 | many | CSAGLAVDTQYF | TGCAGTGCCGGCCTAGCTGTAGATACGCAGTATTTT
TRBD2 | TRBJ2-1 | TRBV4-2 | many | CASSQGTSGRGWHEQFF | TGTGCCAGCAGCCAAGGGACTAGCGGGAGGGGATGGCATGAGCAGTTCTTC
NA | TRBJ1-3 | TRBV11-3 | NA | CASGEYSPGNTIYF | TGTGCCAGCGGGGAGTATTCTCCCGGAAACACCATATATTTT
NA | TRBJ1-5 | TRBV29-1 | NA | CSVEEAMGQPQHF | TGCAGCGTTGAAGAGGCTATGGGTCAGCCCCAGCATTTT
NA | TRBJ1-5 | TRBV20-1 | NA | CSAWAGAGGDQPQHF | TGCAGTGCTTGGGCGGGGGCGGGGGGTGATCAGCCCCAGCATTTT
NA | TRBJ1-5 | TRBV4-3 | NA | CASSQDGRRGPQHF | TGCGCCAGCAGCCAAGATGGTCGGCGGGGGCCCCAGCATTTT
TRBD1 | TRBJ2-3 | TRBV12-3/TRBV12-4 | NA | CASTTGTGSTDVQYF | TGTGCCAGCACAACCGGGACAGGGAGCACAGATGTGCAGTATTTT
NA | TRBJ2-7 | TRBV4-3 | NA | CASSRSAGNNEQYF | TGCGCCAGCAGCCGCTCTGCAGGGAACAATGAGCAGTACTTC
TRBD2 | TRBJ2-5 | TRBV12-3/TRBV12-4 | few | CASMGGGLAPRSQYF | TGTGCCAGCATGGGGGGAGGACTAGCACCCCGGTCCCAGTACTTC
NA | TRBJ2-5 | TRBV4-3 | NA | CASSRYRLPQETQYF | TGCGCCAGCAGCCGTTATAGGCTACCTCAAGAGACCCAGTACTTC
NA | TRBJ2-5 | TRBV18 | many | CASSPSVYGTQYF | TGTGCCAGCTCACCGTCAGTCTATGGGACCCAGTACTTC
TRBD1 | TRBJ1-6 | TRBV30 | NA | CARSARTGNSPLHF | TGTGCCCGGAGTGCTCGGACAGGGAATTCACCCCTCCACTTT
NA | TRBJ2-7 | TRBV20-1 | NA | CSALRGSYEQYF | TGCAGTGCCCTGAGGGGCTCCTACGAGCAGTACTTC
NA | TRBJ2-1 | TRBV7-9 | NA | CASSPETTTYNEQFF | TGTGCCAGCAGCCCCGAGACGACAACCTACAATGAGCAGTTCTTC
TRBD1 | TRBJ2-5 | TRBV5-1 | many | CASTTGASKTQYF | TGCGCCAGCACGACAGGGGCAAGTAAGACCCAGTACTTC
TRBD1 | TRBJ2-5 | TRBV25-1 | NA | CASSESYLGTGKQETQYF | TGTGCCAGCAGTGAATCCTACCTCGGGACAGGGAAGCAAGAGACCCAGTACTTC
NA | TRBJ1-2 | TRBV2 | few | CASSRGTNYGYTF | TGTGCCAGTTCCCGCGGTACTAACTATGGCTACACCTTC
TRBD2 | TRBJ2-1 | TRBV7-2 | few | CASSWSGRNGNEQFF | TGTGCCAGCAGCTGGAGCGGGAGAAACGGGAATGAGCAGTTCTTC
NA | TRBJ2-1 | TRBV29-1 | few | CSVGDRGQLAGDHEQFF | TGCAGCGTTGGGGACAGGGGGCAACTAGCGGGAGACCATGAGCAGTTCTTC
NA | TRBJ2-1 | TRBV3-1 | few | CASSQVTGAVFF | TGTGCCAGCAGCCAAGTCACGGGAGCGGTGTTCTTC
TRBD1 | TRBJ2-1 | TRBV27 | few | CASRPNRDRGSNEQFF | TGTGCCAGCAGACCCAACCGGGACAGGGGTTCCAATGAGCAGTTCTTC
TRBD2 | TRBJ2-3 | TRBV7-2 | NA | CASSLGAVAGVWADTQYF | TGTGCCAGCAGCTTAGGCGCGGTAGCGGGGGTATGGGCAGATACGCAGTATTTT
NA | TRBJ2-7 | TRBV20-1 | NA | CSAPWSYEQYF | TGCAGTGCCCCTTGGTCCTACGAGCAGTACTTC
TRBD2 | TRBJ2-1 | TRBV20-1 | NA | CSANLPRAGAYEQFF | TGCAGTGCCAACCTCCCACGAGCGGGAGCGTACGAGCAGTTCTTC
TRBD1 | TRBJ2-3 | TRBV24-1 | NA | CATSDSRQGYADTQYF | TGTGCCACCAGTGATTCGCGACAGGGATACGCAGATACGCAGTATTTT
NA | TRBJ1-2 | TRBV12-3/TRBV12-4 | NA | CASSLWGQKGVYGYTF | TGTGCCAGCAGTTTATGGGGCCAGAAGGGGGTATATGGCTACACCTTC
NA | TRBJ2-5 | TRBV7-2 | many | CASRRAETQYF | TGTGCCAGCCGAAGGGCAGAGACCCAGTACTTC
TRBD2 | TRBJ2-3 | TRBV20-1 | few | CSASSGRPPSTDTQYF | TGCAGTGCTAGTAGCGGGCGACCACCTAGCACAGATACGCAGTATTTT